This TCR beta chain was observed in a study of CD8 T cells in Susac syndrome. Controls comprised healthy donors matched for age and sex. CDR3 size: 13 residues. CDR1 is SGHAT and CDR2 is FQDESV in the germline V gene (reference sequence). Losses at the gene ends were 5 bases for V and 5 bases for J; bases not matched to a gene: 5. Roughly 0.45 to 1 ug RNA was reverse transcribed with random hexamers. A single record per CDR3 protein comes from TCRdb applying MiXCR to the immunoSEQ multiplex PCR reads. The data hold some 190,000 distinct CDR3 sequences, with over 85% observed a single time. The receptor was isolated from a human donor in good health. The specimen was CD4+ T cells from PBMCs. The chain is built from TRBV11-1 and TRBJ2-5; TRBD2 aligns across 7 bases. The chain's CDR3 is CASSPTGGETQYF. CDR3 DNA sequence: TGTGCCAGCAGCCCGACGGGGGGTGAGACCCAGTACTTC.